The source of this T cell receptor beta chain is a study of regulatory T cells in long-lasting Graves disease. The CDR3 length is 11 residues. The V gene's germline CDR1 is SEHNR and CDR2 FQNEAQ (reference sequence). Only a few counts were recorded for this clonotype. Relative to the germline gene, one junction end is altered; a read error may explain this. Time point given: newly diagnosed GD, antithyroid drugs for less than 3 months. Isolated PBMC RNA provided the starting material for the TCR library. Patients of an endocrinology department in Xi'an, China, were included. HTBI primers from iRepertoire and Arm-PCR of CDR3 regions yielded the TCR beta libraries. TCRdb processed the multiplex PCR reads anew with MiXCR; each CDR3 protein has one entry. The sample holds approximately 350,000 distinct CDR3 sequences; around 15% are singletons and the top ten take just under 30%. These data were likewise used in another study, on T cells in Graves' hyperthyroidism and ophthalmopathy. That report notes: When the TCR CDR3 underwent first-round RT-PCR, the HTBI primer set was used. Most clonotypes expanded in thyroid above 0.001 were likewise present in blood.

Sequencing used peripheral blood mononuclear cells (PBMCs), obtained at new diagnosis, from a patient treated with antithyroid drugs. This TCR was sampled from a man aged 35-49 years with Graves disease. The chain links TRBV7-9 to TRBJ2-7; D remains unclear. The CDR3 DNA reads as TGTGCCAGCAGCGATCGCTCCAGCTTAGAATTC. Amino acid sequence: CASSDRSSLEF.